The 2 T cell receptor beta chains presented below share a single source sample, sequenced in a study of blood T cell repertoires in COVID-19. Sequencing was performed with immunoSEQ multiplex PCR; in TCRdb, only in-frame clones are kept and a portion is missing. The sample shows about 210,000 clones, around 90% of them seen only once. What was sequenced was peripheral blood. Receptors originate from a man aged 25-45 years with acute or convalescent COVID-19.

V and J are TRBV2 and TRBJ2-2; 8 bases are shared with TRBD1. Germline CDR1 is SNHLY and CDR2 is FYNNEI. The trim removed 6 bases at V and 1 base at J, leaving 4 bases unmatched. The CDR3 consists of 15 residues. CDR3 loop: CASRWDRQNTGELFF. CDR3 DNA: TGTGCCAGCAGGTGGGACAGGCAGAACACCGGGGAGCTGTTTTTT.

The genes are TRBV19 and TRBJ1-5; D is ambiguous. Trimming left V 4 bases short and J 7 bases short, with 20 bases between. Per the germline V gene, CDR1 is LNHDA and CDR2 is SQIVND (reference sequence). The CDR3 runs 16 residues. The CDR3 reads CASSTLGGGLGQPQHF. The CDR3 DNA reads TGTGCCAGTAGTACCCTTGGCGGCGGACTTGGGCAGCCCCAGCATTTT.